The entry that follows covers one T cell receptor beta chain sequence. Its antigen remains unknown. The CDR3 length is 14 residues. Germline CDR1 and CDR2: SGDLS and YYNGEE. Trimming took 0 bases from V and 7 from J, leaving 11 bases between them. Unique molecular identifiers tagged individual cDNA molecules. MiXCR was run by TCRdb on the 5' RACE reads, yielding one entry per CDR3 protein. There are about 50,000 distinct CDR3 sequences in the sample; around a tenth occur only once, and 5% to 6.5% lies in the top ten. These data come from a study of early T cells in non-severe SARS-CoV-2 infection. Regarding the study as a whole: Anti-spike CD8 responses were favored by VDJdb matching, which missed private and CD4 specificities.

This receptor was obtained from an adult who was a healthcare worker with PCR-confirmed SARS-CoV-2 infection or an uninfected control (not recorded which). The input for sequencing was whole blood, taken at baseline. The gene calls are TRBV9 and TRBJ1-3; D is unresolved. The CDR3 protein is CASSVGGVLNTIYF. The CDR3 DNA reads TGTGCCAGCAGCGTAGGTGGGGTGTTGAACACCATATATTTT.